This T cell receptor beta chain was sequenced for a study of T cell changes during pregnancy in multiple sclerosis. Method: immunoSEQ multiplex PCR; TCRdb's copy keeps in-frame clones and lacks some. The profile shows 55,000 to 80,000 clones, under 90% of them singletons. This clone was found once. Germline V gene data show CDR1 as GTSNPN and CDR2 as SVGIG (reference sequence). The V end lost 3 bases, the J end lost 1 base, and 10 bases lay between the germline ends. CDR3 length: 14 residues. The receptor was derived from a female donor in good health, enrolled as a control in a pregnancy study. Sequenced material: peripheral blood, taken after pregnancy. The genes are TRBV30 and TRBJ2-4; D perhaps matches TRBD2 (7 bases). The CDR3 reads CAWREGGAKNIQYF. The CDR3 bases are TGTGCCTGGAGGGAGGGGGGGGCCAAAAACATTCAGTACTTC.